The sequence of this TCR beta chain was determined in a study of blood T cell repertoires in COVID-19. Across the whole study: PBMCs, B-cell-depleted T cells, or T cells provided the cDNA or gDNA that made up the material.

Two negative PCRs, clearance, or symptom resolution characterized the recovered Cohort 3 donors. Generated by immunoSEQ multiplex PCR, the TCRdb table keeps only in-frame clones and is missing some. The sample carries more than 200,000 clones, around 89% recorded once. Germline V gives CDR1 MNHEY, CDR2 SVGAGI. The CDR3 has 15 residues. Germline trimming cut 2 bases from V and 5 bases from J; bases unmatched to any gene: 5. Sample: PBMCs or T cells enriched from blood (not recorded which). This chain joins TRBV6-5 and TRBJ1-1, with TRBD1 identical over 10 bases. This sequence originates from a woman aged 25 to 45 who had recovered from COVID-19. The CDR3 nucleotides are TGTGCCAGCAGTTACGCCGGACAGGGGGGGACTGAAGCTTTCTTT. Translated: CASSYAGQGGTEAFF.